This entry lists 28 T cell receptor beta chains sequenced from one sample in a study of T cell repertoires in cytomegalovirus infection. In TCRdb, the reads were re-called with MiXCR into one record per CDR3 protein. This table holds approximately 130,000 distinct CDR3 sequences, about 24% found once. Their antigens remain unidentified. Sequences were obtained from PBMCs, sequenced either directly or after in vitro stimulation (not recorded which). The receptors were gathered from a human donor in good health (CMV status not recorded). Some clones in this sample may be carry-over from other donors' samples.

This clonotype occurred a few times. The chain combines TRBV7-6 with TRBJ2-7; 8 bases line up with TRBD2. The V gene's germline CDR1 is SGHVS and CDR2 FNYEAQ. J lost 5 bases, V lost 1 base, and 7 bases had no gene match. This CDR3 region has 15 residues. CDR3 DNA sequence: TGTGCCAGCAGCTTAGGGGCACGGGGGGGGCACGAGCAGTACTTC. Translating it yields CASSLGARGGHEQYF.

This clonotype was picked up a small number of times. J is TRBJ2-1 and V is TRBV19; 9 positions agree with TRBD2. The CDR3 loop spans 15 amino acids. Germline V CDR1 and CDR2: LNHDA, SQIVND (reference sequence). The trim removed 1 base at V and 5 bases at J, leaving 3 bases unmatched. The CDR3: CASSIVVAGDNEQFF. The CDR3 DNA reads as TGTGCCAGTAGTATAGTGGTAGCGGGAGACAATGAGCAGTTCTTC. Based on the CDR3 plus reference TRBV19 and TRBJ2-1, the full variable domain is DGGITQSPKYLFRKEGQNVTLSCEQNLNHDAMYWYRQDPGQGLRLIYYSQIVNDFQKGDIAEGYSVSREKKESFPLTVTSAQKNPTAFYLCASSIVVAGDNEQFFGPGTRLTVL.

The chain is built from TRBV19 and TRBJ2-4; TRBD2 agrees at 12 bases. V lost 0 bases to trimming and J lost 8 bases; unmatched junction nucleotides: 2. CDR1 and CDR2 (germline): LNHDA, SQIVND (reference sequence). This CDR3 has 15 amino acids. The CDR3: CASSIEASGRDIQYF. CDR3 bases: TGTGCCAGTAGTATAGAGGCTAGCGGGAGGGACATTCAGTACTTC.

This clonotype appeared many times. CDR3 DNA: TGTGCCAGCAGCTTATCGTTGCCTCAGCAGTTCTTC. Translating gives CASSLSLPQQFF. The chain employs TRBV7-2 and TRBJ2-1; D is uncertain. In germline, CDR1 is SGHTA, CDR2 FQGNSA. The CDR3 extends over 12 amino acids. The ends were cut back, 2 bases at V and 11 bases at J, with 10 bases in the middle.

The chain links TRBV7-2 to TRBJ1-1; a weak D match, TRBD1 (6 bases). V was shortened by 5 bases and J by 6 bases, with 19 bases between the two germline ends. The CDR3 runs to 15 residues. In germline, CDR1 is SGHTA, CDR2 FQGNSA. The DNA of the CDR3 is TGTGCCAGCAGCGTTGGTGGAGGGGGGAAGTCTGAAGCTTTCTTT. Protein: CASSVGGGGKSEAFF.

This clonotype was recorded a few times. This sequence joins TRBV20-1 and TRBJ2-3, with 13 bases that match TRBD2. After removal of 1 base from V and 4 bases from J, the junction contained 8 bases not matched to a gene. The germline V gene has CDR1 DFQATT and CDR2 SNEGSKA (reference sequence). This CDR3 is built from 17 residues. The CDR3 nucleotides read TGCAGTGCTAGAGGCTGGACTAGCGGGAGAGGGGCAGATACGCAGTATTTT. Translating gives CSARGWTSGRGADTQYF.

The gene calls are TRBV7-9 and TRBJ1-3, with D perhaps TRBD1 (6 bases). Trimming removed 6 bases at V and 2 bases at J, with 14 bases between. The germline V gene has CDR1 SEHNR and CDR2 FQNEAQ (reference sequence). CDR3 size: 15 residues. This CDR3 is CASSKPGHPGNTIYF. In DNA form, the CDR3 reads TGTGCCAGCAGTAAACCGGGACACCCTGGAAACACCATATATTTT. The full variable domain, rest sourced from reference TRBV7-9 and TRBJ1-3, is DTGVSQNPRHKITKRGQNVTFRCDPISEHNRLYWYRQTLGQGPEFLTYFQNEAQLEKSRLLSDRFSAERPKGSFSTLEIQRTEQGDSAMYLCASSKPGHPGNTIYFGEGSWLTVV.

The chain carries TRBV7-2 and TRBJ2-7, with 7 bases fitting TRBD2. Trimming at V came to 2 bases and at J to 2 bases, leaving 6 bases not matched to a gene. Per germline, CDR1 SGHTA and CDR2 FQGNSA. The CDR3 sequence is 15 residues long. CDR3 amino acids: CASSLRSSGTYEQYV. CDR3 nucleotides: TGTGCCAGCAGCTTAAGGTCTAGCGGTACCTACGAGCAGTACGTC.

The chain has TRBV20-1 and TRBJ1-5; D unclear. Trimming shortened V by 0 bases and J by 5 bases, and 8 bases separated the two germline ends. The CDR3 contains 13 residues. CDR1 is DFQATT, CDR2 SNEGSKA, per germline (reference sequence). In nucleotides, the CDR3 is TGCAGTGCTAGAGATCCCCTAGATCAGCCCCAGCATTTT. Its protein is CSARDPLDQPQHF.

In DNA form, the CDR3 reads TGTGCCAGCAGTCCATACACCCTTCCCACTGAAGCTTTCTTT. It encodes CASSPYTLPTEAFF. The V and J genes are TRBV27 and TRBJ1-1, with D unresolved. Trimming pared 5 bases from V and 4 bases from J, leaving 14 bases between. The CDR3 consists of 14 residues. Per the germline V gene, CDR1 is MNHEY and CDR2 is SMNVEV (reference sequence).

The J gene is TRBJ2-7, the V gene TRBV28, with 7 nucleotides matching TRBD1. From germline, CDR1 is MDHEN and CDR2 SYDVKM. With 8 bases clipped from V and 5 bases from J, the junction kept 3 bases outside the gene matches. The CDR3 consists of 11 residues. This CDR3 is CASHTGDEQYF. In nucleotides, the CDR3 is TGTGCCAGCCACACAGGGGACGAGCAGTACTTC.

This sequence joins TRBV6-2 or TRBV6-3 and TRBJ2-1; 12 bases line up with TRBD1. The ends lost 2 bases at V and 14 bases at J; junction bases unmatched: 7. The CDR3 sequence is 14 residues long. Germline V gene sequence: CDR1 MNHEY, CDR2 SVGEGT. This chain's CDR3 is CASSYGTGGLGEFF. In DNA form, the CDR3 reads TGTGCCAGCAGTTACGGGACAGGGGGCCTCGGGGAGTTCTTC.

This clonotype was counted at least ten times. The rearrangement uses TRBV7-2 and TRBJ2-1; unclear D gene. CDR1 is SGHTA, CDR2 FQGNSA, per germline. V was cut by 1 base and J by 7 bases, with 5 bases left in between. This CDR3 contains 12 residues. The CDR3: CASSLGKNEQFF. The DNA of the CDR3 is TGTGCCAGCAGCTTAGGGAAGAATGAGCAGTTCTTC. Full variable domain (outside the CDR3, taken from reference TRBV7-2 and TRBJ2-1): GAGVSQSPSNKVTEKGKDVELRCDPISGHTALYWYRQSLGQGLEFLIYFQGNSAPDKSGLPSDRFSAERTGGSVSTLTIQRTQQEDSAVYLCASSLGKNEQFFGPGTRLTVL.

This clonotype was counted at least ten times. The chain uses TRBV7-2 and TRBJ2-1; no clear D gene. V lost 8 bases and J 6 bases, leaving 8 bases between the germline ends. Germline assignment: CDR1 SGHTA and CDR2 FQGNSA. The CDR3 sequence is 11 residues long. CDR3 DNA sequence: TGTGCCAGCGCCATACCCAATGAGCAGTTCTTC. Translating it yields CASAIPNEQFF. Combining the CDR3 with reference TRBV7-2 and TRBJ2-1 gives the whole variable domain GAGVSQSPSNKVTEKGKDVELRCDPISGHTALYWYRQSLGQGLEFLIYFQGNSAPDKSGLPSDRFSAERTGGSVSTLTIQRTQQEDSAVYLCASAIPNEQFFGPGTRLTVL.

The chain joins TRBV7-2 to TRBJ2-1; 8 bases fit TRBD1. V gave up 6 bases and J gave up 6 bases; unmatched junction bases: 10. Germline CDR1 is SGHTA and CDR2 is FQGNSA. The CDR3 has 15 residues. In nucleotides, the CDR3 is TGTGCCAGCAGTTTCGGACAGGGTTTTCGCAATGAGCAGTTCTTC. Translating it yields CASSFGQGFRNEQFF.

This clonotype was seen only a few times. The V call is TRBV6-6, the J call TRBJ2-1, with 7 bases fitting TRBD1. After removal of 6 bases from V and 4 bases from J, the junction contained 3 bases not matched to a gene. From germline, CDR1 is MNHNY and CDR2 SVGAGI (reference sequence). CDR3 length: 13 amino acids. This chain's CDR3 is CASRGQIYNEQFF. The CDR3 region has the DNA TGTGCCAGCAGGGGACAGATATACAATGAGCAGTTCTTC.

This clonotype occurred a few times. The gene calls are TRBV19 and TRBJ1-5, with D possibly TRBD1 on 5 matching bases. The CDR3 covers 13 residues. V lost 7 bases to trimming and J lost 5 bases, with 12 bases between them. Germline assignment: CDR1 LNHDA and CDR2 SQIVND (reference sequence). Here the CDR3 reads CASIDSADQPQHF. The DNA of the CDR3 is TGTGCCAGTATAGACAGTGCGGATCAGCCCCAGCATTTT.

This clonotype was counted between two and nine times. The chain recombines TRBV7-6 with TRBJ2-3; D possibly corresponds to TRBD2 (6 bases). The V gene's germline CDR1 is SGHVS and CDR2 FNYEAQ. The CDR3 totals 16 residues. Trimming removed 1 base at V and 4 bases at J, with 15 bases between. Here the CDR3 reads CASSLEADGGSDTQYF. The DNA for the CDR3 is TGTGCCAGCAGCTTAGAGGCGGACGGGGGATCAGATACGCAGTATTTT.

V gene TRBV12-3 or TRBV12-4 combines with J gene TRBJ2-7, with 7 bases fitting TRBD2. Trimming cost V 2 bases and J 5 bases; bases outside gene matches: 9. There are 15 residues in the CDR3. Here the CDR3 DNA reads TGTGCCAGCAGTTTAAGTTCTCAGGGAGGGGACGAGCAGTACGTC. It is translated as CASSLSSQGGDEQYV.

V and J are TRBV15 and TRBJ1-5; D uncertain. V dropped 1 base and J dropped 7 bases, with 11 bases sitting between them. The CDR3 extends over 14 amino acids. Germline loops: CDR1 LNHNV, CDR2 YYDKDF (reference sequence). CDR3 sequence (DNA): TGTGCCACCAGCAGAGGTACACGAAACCAGCCCCAGCATTTT. This sequence encodes CATSRGTRNQPQHF.

In its sample, this clonotype ranks as medium-sized (0.01 to 0.1%). The rearrangement links TRBV11-2 to TRBJ2-5; 7 bases fit TRBD2. Germline V gene data show CDR1 as SGHAT and CDR2 as FQNNGV. CDR3 length: 14 amino acids. Trimming took 7 bases from V and 2 from J; bases not matched to a gene: 7. The CDR3 loop reads CASTPGLPQETQYF. CDR3 sequence (DNA): TGTGCCAGCACCCCGGGACTACCACAAGAGACCCAGTACTTC.

This clonotype was observed a handful of times. The chain combines TRBV6-2 or TRBV6-3 with TRBJ2-7; 10 bases align to TRBD2. The CDR3 is made up of 16 amino acids. With V trimmed by 6 bases and J by 3 bases, 11 bases remained unmatched. CDR1 is MNHEY and CDR2 is SVGEGT in the germline V gene. The CDR3 nucleotides read TGTGCCAGCAGACCCCCCATAGCGGGAGGTGTCTACGAGCAGTACTTC. Translating it yields CASRPPIAGGVYEQYF.

The chain carries TRBV11-3 and TRBJ2-7, with D possibly TRBD1 on 6 matching bases. This CDR3 spans 15 amino acids. Germline assignment: CDR1 SGHNT and CDR2 YENEEA. The V and J ends lost 4 bases and 0 bases respectively, with 13 bases between them. CDR3 bases: TGTGCCAGCAGCTCCGGGACAACGCGCTCCTACGAGCAGTACGTC. This codes for CASSSGTTRSYEQYV.

The chain couples TRBV30 to TRBJ2-2; 7 nucleotides match TRBD2. The length of the CDR3 is 14 residues. V lost 4 bases and J lost 1; bases outside the gene matches: 3. Germline CDR1 reads GTSNPN; CDR2 reads SVGIG (reference sequence). The CDR3 protein is CAWMSSGNTGELFF. The DNA for the CDR3 is TGTGCCTGGATGTCTAGCGGGAACACCGGGGAGCTGTTTTTT.

The rearrangement joins TRBV2 to TRBJ2-1; 10 bases line up with TRBD1. There are 14 residues in the CDR3. Germline CDR1 SNHLY, CDR2 FYNNEI. With 7 bases clipped from V and 7 bases from J, the junction kept 7 bases outside the gene matches. The CDR3 loop is CASKSGTGENEQFF. CDR3 sequence (DNA): TGTGCCAGCAAATCAGGGACAGGGGAGAATGAGCAGTTCTTC.

This chain joins TRBV11-2 and TRBJ2-7, with D unclear. The length of the CDR3 is 14 residues. The germline gives CDR1 SGHAT, CDR2 FQNNGV. The V end lost 5 bases, the J end lost 4 bases, and 15 bases lay between the germline ends. CDR3: CASSPPNGPYEQYV. As DNA, the CDR3 is TGTGCCAGCAGCCCTCCGAATGGGCCGTACGAGCAGTACGTC.

This clonotype has a handful of counts. The chain carries TRBV20-1 and TRBJ2-3; D may be TRBD2 (5 bases). Trimming shortened V by 7 bases and J by 2 bases, and 19 bases separated the two germline ends. Germline-derived CDR1 and CDR2 are DFQATT and SNEGSKA (reference sequence). The CDR3 extends over 15 amino acids. This CDR3 reads CSVSGAEGFTDTQYF. CDR3 sequence (DNA): TGCAGTGTTTCTGGAGCGGAAGGATTCACAGATACGCAGTATTTT.

The CDR3 coding sequence is TGCAGTGCAAAACCTACGGGGTCCTTCACAGATACGCAGTATTTT. Its translation: CSAKPTGSFTDTQYF. The V call is TRBV20-1, the J call TRBJ2-3, with TRBD2 as a possible D gene (5 bases). Germline assignment: CDR1 DFQATT and CDR2 SNEGSKA (reference sequence). Trimming removed 6 bases at V and 2 bases at J, with 18 bases between. The CDR3 is 15 amino acids.